This TCR beta chain was sequenced during a study of blood T cell repertoires in COVID-19 (dated by TCRdb to 2020 to 2022). Study-level background: Samples covering the acute and convalescent phases of COVID-19 were provided by collaborators in the United States, Italy and Spain. The material from the prospective study consisted of cDNA or gDNA derived from T cells, B-cell-depleted T cells, or PBMCs. The dataset comprised deeply sampled blood TCRbeta repertoires from subjects exposed to, actively infected with, or recovered from COVID-19. A freely available public database, intended as a resource for researchers studying the immune response to SARS-CoV-2, is where the repertoires were released. The samples were drawn from the first 160 participants of the ongoing ImmuneRACE study and from 1,254 subjects provided by 6 global collaborators. A de-identified subject ID, COVID-19 status, age in years and sex were almost always included in the sample metadata. Where HLA class I and class II types were available, the types were taken from metadata supplied by the sample provider, not from assay-based typing. Broad study findings and their caveats: The amount of clinical and demographic metadata varied by source and participant and was provided uncurated.

The immunoSEQ Assay, a bias-controlled multiplex PCR, was used to amplify TCRbeta CDR3 regions from genomic DNA. As for how the authors treated the data: The number of nucleated cells in each sample was estimated from the amplification of reference gene primers within the assay. To quantify the absolute abundance of each unique TCRbeta CDR3 rearrangement, sequence reads were collapsed and filtered. For each sample, productive Simpson clonality was calculated as the square root of Simpson's diversity index across productive rearrangements. Drawn from immuneACCESS, this table holds only the in-frame rearrangements with V and J called that TCRdb kept. Clones are partly lost; checked studies trace under half to an unresolved V gene and leave the rest unexplained. The DNA was the basis for D and trimming; V, J and clone size are from that table. This sample comprises fewer than 80,000 clones, more than 80% of them detected only once. Less than 2.5% of the sample is in the top ten clones.

This clone turned up a few times. Its binding antigen is unknown. No per-base quality is available; no much larger clone lies one base away. The collaborating institutions used their own protocols to collect whole blood in K2EDTA tubes. For TCRbeta analysis, collaborator samples were shipped as frozen whole blood, as isolated PBMCs, or as DNA extracted from either sample type. The sequence derives from a man aged 25 to 40 with acute or convalescent COVID-19. The sequencing sample was made of peripheral blood.

The bases are TGTGCTAGTGGTTTGGGTCTGGGAGTCGGGGGCTACACCTTC. It translates as CASGLGLGVGGYTF. Recombination joined TRBV12-5 with TRBJ1-2; no confident D gene assignment can be made. Trimming takes 1 base from V and 8 bases from J, and the germline ends sit 14 bases apart. Including the terminal cysteine and phenylalanine, the CDR3 comprises 14 residues. The sequence is cut down to CDR3 DNA, 42 bases in frame from base 1. CDR1 and CDR2 are read off the germline V gene as LGHNT and FRNRAP.